This T cell receptor beta chain was documented in a study of cytomegalovirus exposure and HLA in healthy donors. General observations from the study: A further, later analysis showed that HLA-associated TCR beta chains (compared with equally common others) were more clonally expanded. When presence/absence was analysed, sequencing depth was taken to be roughly uniform across donors.

The V end lost 6 bases, the J end lost 8 bases, and 16 bases lay between the germline ends. Germline V gives CDR1 LNHDA, CDR2 SQIVND (reference sequence). This CDR3 has 14 residues. About this clone itself: Its target is unknown.

It was with 60 Vbeta and 13 Jbeta primers that the PCR ran. Measured with immunoSEQ multiplex PCR; TCRdb has only the in-frame clones, and not every one. The sample includes some 150,000 clones, nearly 80% of them seen just once. V and J are TRBV19 and TRBJ2-2; D may be TRBD2 (6 bases). Material: PBMCs. The clonotype originates from a man under 40 in good health and CMV-seropositive. CDR3 coding DNA: TGTGCCAGTAGGCTTGGAGGGTTTGGAGGGGAGCTGTTTTTT. Translation gives CASRLGGFGGELFF.